Listed below are T cell receptor beta chains from one sample, sequenced in a study of blood T cell repertoires in COVID-19. The table came from immunoSEQ multiplex PCR; TCRdb's copy has only in-frame clones and leaves some out. The top ten hold around 2.8% of the sample, which has about 160,000 clones, around 74% seen once. The sample taken for sequencing was peripheral blood. The receptor set was obtained from a man in his sixties or seventies with acute or convalescent COVID-19. The CDR3 runs from the conserved cysteine through the conserved F or W. Only some rows state a clone size, as once, few, many or a class for expanded clones.

NA,TRBV28,CASSLARGDYGYTF
NA,TRBV7-6,CASSQRGAQAFF
NA,TRBV7-9,CASSPRGTGTGSSEQYF
NA,TRBV5-1,CASSLAGGPETEAFF
NA,TRBV14,CASSDGTGGYQDTQYF
once,TRBV3-1/TRBV3-2,CASSQDTSGTNYEQYF
NA,TRBV28,CASSLDRVNREQYF
NA,TRBV24-1,CATSGGPHQPQHF
once,TRBV29-1,CSDLGQGTSEAFF
NA,TRBV9,CASSVGIRTGVLRGNTIYF
once,TRBV3-1/TRBV3-2,CASSQAGGLAANEQFF
NA,TRBV29-1,CSVEGTTDRDYGYTF
NA,TRBV3-1/TRBV3-2,CASSAVLAGGHQETQYF
NA,TRBV5-3,CARSFHQRGYEQYF
NA,TRBV19,CASSRMDRANQPQHF
NA,TRBV7-2,CASSSTGGAYEQYF
NA,TRBV28,CAVAGIDTQYF
NA,TRBV2,CASSAQGGRGNSYEQYF
NA,TRBV5-1,CASSLVRQGGISGANVLTF
once,TRBV5-4,CASSRLAGGTDTQYF
NA,TRBV27,CASSPIAGGVWFSEQYF
NA,TRBV24-1,CATSDTRQGGETQYF
NA,TRBV5-1,CASSPDSNNQPQHF
few,TRBV5-4,CASSLRGLSYNSPLHF
NA,TRBV6-5,CASRPGQIIYEQYF
NA,TRBV5-1,CASSLETSGTGELFF
NA,TRBV9,CASSSGTNQPQHF
NA,TRBV11-3,CASSLVGLAGGVEQFF
NA,TRBV11-2,CASSRPPGEGGYGYTF
once,TRBV4-1,CASSPPSGQSSGNTIYF
NA,TRBV21-1,CASSKEPSSYNEQFF
NA,TRBV19,CASSPGQGYTEAFF
NA,TRBV5-1,CASSLAQDRGGELFF
NA,TRBV19,CASSIQENSPLHF
NA,TRBV5-6,CASSFPGTGAYEQYF
NA,TRBV2,CASKIGTGTYEQYF
NA,TRBV7-9,CASSPGQTYEQYF
few,TRBV28,CASSVLGRETQYF
few,TRBV28,CASRTGQNNQPQHF
NA,TRBV2,CASSGTGRYEQYF
NA,TRBV5-1,CASSLGTIGELFF
NA,TRBV6-5,CASSYSNQASYEQYF
NA,TRBV19,CASSIDFWGGGNQPQHF
NA,TRBV10-2,CASSEPGQTAYEQFF
many,TRBV7-9,CASSSRQGQPNTEAFF
once,TRBV7-8,CASSLALTGPNTQYF
NA,TRBV6-4,CASSDPDSLAYEQYF
few,TRBV4-2,CASSQGPGDSSGANVLTF
NA,TRBV5-1,CASSLGGGPQETQYF